The rows below give T cell receptor beta chains drawn from one sample of a study of CD8+ T cells in alopecia areata. Measured with immunoSEQ multiplex PCR; TCRdb has only the in-frame clones, and not every one. The sample contains roughly 180,000 clones, roughly 60% of which appear only once. This material consisted of CD4+ T cells sorted from blood, taken at week 0. The source is a human donor with alopecia areata. Each CDR3 is given with its conserved first and last residue. The D gene is left open where the match is weak. Where a row states a size, it is once, few, many or the class of an expanded clone; other rows omit it.

D: .
J: TRBJ2-2
V: TRBV30
size: .
DNA: TGTGCCTGGAGTGTCATGCACACCGGGGAGCTGTTTTTT
CDR3: CAWSVMHTGELFF

D: .
J: TRBJ1-2
V: TRBV6-5
size: few
DNA: TGTGCCAGCGTATCGAGAAAAAACTATGGCTACACCTTC
CDR3: CASVSRKNYGYTF

D: TRBD2
J: TRBJ2-5
V: TRBV28
size: .
DNA: TGTGCCAGCAGGTCTATAGCGGGGGCCCATGCGACCCAGTACTTC
CDR3: CASRSIAGAHATQYF

D: .
J: TRBJ2-7
V: TRBV14
size: .
DNA: TGTGCCAGCAGCCAAGATGTAGGATTTTACGAGCAGTACTTC
CDR3: CASSQDVGFYEQYF

D: TRBD1
J: TRBJ1-1
V: TRBV29-1
size: few
DNA: TGCAGCGCCGGACAGGGAGCCGAAGCTTTCTTT
CDR3: CSAGQGAEAFF

D: .
J: TRBJ1-2
V: TRBV29-1
size: .
DNA: TGCAGCGTTGTAGGTGGTGGGTATGGCTACACCTTC
CDR3: CSVVGGGYGYTF

D: TRBD2
J: TRBJ2-7
V: TRBV29-1
size: .
DNA: TGCAGCGTGAAGACTGGGACTAGCGGCGAGCAGTACTTC
CDR3: CSVKTGTSGEQYF

D: .
J: TRBJ1-5
V: TRBV19
size: once
DNA: TGTGCCAGTAGTCAACGCCCGGGGGTGGTTCAGCCCCAGCATTTT
CDR3: CASSQRPGVVQPQHF

D: .
J: TRBJ2-5
V: TRBV5-1
size: .
DNA: TGCGCCAGCAGCTTGGAGGCAGGCCAGGGCCAAGAGACCCAGTACTTC
CDR3: CASSLEAGQGQETQYF

D: .
J: TRBJ2-3
V: TRBV20-1
size: .
DNA: TGCAGTGCTAGAGATGGCTTGCTGGGGTATTTT
CDR3: CSARDGLLGYF

D: .
J: TRBJ1-1
V: TRBV30
size: .
DNA: TGTGCCTGGAGGGCACAGGGAGGTGGGTCTGAAGCTTTCTTT
CDR3: CAWRAQGGGSEAFF

D: .
J: TRBJ1-2
V: TRBV29-1
size: few
DNA: TGCAGCGTTGAAGATATCAGCAACTATGGCTACACCTTC
CDR3: CSVEDISNYGYTF

D: .
J: TRBJ2-3
V: TRBV7-2
size: .
DNA: TGTGCCAGCAGCTTAGCAGATTGGACGCAGTATTTT
CDR3: CASSLADWTQYF

D: TRBD1
J: TRBJ1-2
V: TRBV6-1
size: few
DNA: TGTGCCAGCAGTTTGTGGGACAGGGCGTGCACCTTC
CDR3: CASSLWDRACTF

D: .
J: TRBJ1-2
V: TRBV6-6
size: .
DNA: TGTGCCACACACGCGGTCGCTGTGGGCTACACCTTC
CDR3: CATHAVAVGYTF

D: .
J: TRBJ1-2
V: TRBV9
size: once
DNA: TGTGCCAGCAGCCTCCCGGGCTATGGCTACACCTTC
CDR3: CASSLPGYGYTF

D: .
J: TRBJ2-5
V: TRBV5-5
size: .
DNA: TGTGCCAGCAGCGAAGGGACGGACCCCGGACGGACCCAGTACTTC
CDR3: CASSEGTDPGRTQYF

D: .
J: TRBJ1-1
V: TRBV29-1
size: .
DNA: TGCAGCGTTGAAGCTAGGCAGAACACTGAAGCTTTCTTT
CDR3: CSVEARQNTEAFF

D: .
J: TRBJ2-1
V: TRBV5-6
size: few
DNA: TGTGCCAGCAGCCTTAAGGGCGGTACCTACAATGAGCAGTTCTTC
CDR3: CASSLKGGTYNEQFF

D: .
J: TRBJ2-2
V: TRBV28
size: .
DNA: TGTGCCAGCAGCCCAGGGGATAGGAACACCGGGGAGCTGTTTTTT
CDR3: CASSPGDRNTGELFF

D: .
J: TRBJ2-5
V: TRBV29-1
size: .
DNA: TGCAGCGTTGAGAGACGTCTGGGACAAGAGACCCAGTACTTC
CDR3: CSVERRLGQETQYF

D: .
J: TRBJ2-4
V: TRBV7-3
size: .
DNA: TGTGCCAGCAGCTTAAGTCAGGATGGTATTCAGTACTTC
CDR3: CASSLSQDGIQYF

D: .
J: TRBJ2-7
V: TRBV14
size: .
DNA: TGTGCCAGCAGCCAAGGCCGGGACACCTCTTACTACGAGCAGTACTTC
CDR3: CASSQGRDTSYYEQYF

D: .
J: TRBJ2-3
V: TRBV2
size: .
DNA: TGTGCCAGCAAGAAGGGAGATACGCAGTATTTT
CDR3: CASKKGDTQYF

D: .
J: TRBJ2-1
V: TRBV29-1
size: few
DNA: TGCAGCGTTGACAGGGTTAATGAGCAGTTCTTC
CDR3: CSVDRVNEQFF

D: .
J: TRBJ1-2
V: TRBV15
size: .
DNA: TGTGCCACCAGCCACCCGGGAGTGAACTATGGCTACACCTTC
CDR3: CATSHPGVNYGYTF

D: .
J: TRBJ1-5
V: TRBV1
size: .
DNA: TGCACCAGCAGCCAAGAGACAGCCACATCTATGATCGGCAATCAGCCCCAGCATTTT
CDR3: CTSSQETATSMIGNQPQHF

D: TRBD1
J: TRBJ1-1
V: TRBV5-1
size: .
DNA: TGCGCCAGCAGCTTGGAGGGGGCCCCTCGTACTTCTGAAGCTTTCTTT
CDR3: CASSLEGAPRTSEAFF

D: .
J: TRBJ1-2
V: TRBV29-1
size: few
DNA: TGCAGCGCTGAGTGGGGTCGGGGCTACACCTTC
CDR3: CSAEWGRGYTF

D: .
J: TRBJ2-2
V: TRBV5-1
size: few
DNA: TGCGCCAGCAGCTTGGATGGCGGATCGAACACCGGGGAGCTGTTTTTT
CDR3: CASSLDGGSNTGELFF

D: .
J: TRBJ2-1
V: TRBV7-2
size: .
DNA: TGTGCCAGCAGCCTGGGGGTAGATAATGAGCAGTTCTTC
CDR3: CASSLGVDNEQFF

D: TRBD1
J: TRBJ2-7
V: TRBV5-1
size: .
DNA: TGCGCCAGCAGCTTGTCGGGGACAGTCACGTCCTACGAGCAGTACTTC
CDR3: CASSLSGTVTSYEQYF

D: TRBD1
J: TRBJ1-3
V: TRBV27
size: .
DNA: TGTGCCAGCGGGGACAGGGTGGGATCTGGAAACACCATATATTTT
CDR3: CASGDRVGSGNTIYF

D: TRBD1
J: TRBJ1-6
V: TRBV4-3
size: .
DNA: TGCGCCAGCAGCCGCAGTTCGTGGGACAGGGGTAATTCACCCCTCCACTTT
CDR3: CASSRSSWDRGNSPLHF

D: TRBD1
J: TRBJ1-5
V: TRBV2
size: .
DNA: TGTGCCAGCAGGGATGACAGGGGATACAATCAGCCCCAGCATTTT
CDR3: CASRDDRGYNQPQHF

D: .
J: TRBJ2-6
V: TRBV2
size: once
DNA: TGTGCCAGCAGGCAGGACACCTTCTTCTCTGGGGCCAACGTCCTGACTTTC
CDR3: CASRQDTFFSGANVLTF

D: .
J: TRBJ2-5
V: TRBV11-2
size: .
DNA: TGTGCCAGCAGCTTAGTCCCCAGGCGCCAAGAGACCCAGTACTTC
CDR3: CASSLVPRRQETQYF

D: .
J: TRBJ1-1
V: TRBV14
size: .
DNA: TGTGCCAGCAGCCAAAACCCCGGTTGGAGCACTGAAGCTTTCTTT
CDR3: CASSQNPGWSTEAFF

D: .
J: TRBJ2-7
V: TRBV5-1
size: .
DNA: TGCGCCAGCAGCCTGGAGACAGAAATCTACGAGCAGTACTTC
CDR3: CASSLETEIYEQYF

D: .
J: TRBJ2-3
V: TRBV9
size: many
DNA: TGTGCCAGCAGCGTAGAAGGGGATACGCAGTATTTT
CDR3: CASSVEGDTQYF

D: .
J: TRBJ2-1
V: TRBV30
size: .
DNA: TGTGCCTGGAGTGTACTAACGGGGGTCCAGTTCTTC
CDR3: CAWSVLTGVQFF

D: .
J: TRBJ2-5
V: TRBV29-1
size: .
DNA: TGCAGCGTTGGGTCCCATCTGCGACAAGAGACCCAGTACTTC
CDR3: CSVGSHLRQETQYF

D: .
J: TRBJ2-7
V: TRBV20-1
size: .
DNA: TGCAGTGCTAGAGGGGACTACGAGCAGTACTTC
CDR3: CSARGDYEQYF

D: .
J: TRBJ2-3
V: TRBV5-1
size: few
DNA: TGCGCCAGCAGGGAAGGGGGGCCAGATACGCAGTATTTT
CDR3: CASREGGPDTQYF

D: TRBD1
J: TRBJ1-2
V: TRBV2
size: few
DNA: TGTGCCAGCATGCCGGGACAGTGGTTGGGCTACACCTTC
CDR3: CASMPGQWLGYTF

D: .
J: TRBJ1-4
V: TRBV6-5
size: .
DNA: TGTGCCAGCAGTTACGGGGCGGGAACGGGTGAAAAACTGTTTTTT
CDR3: CASSYGAGTGEKLFF

D: TRBD1
J: TRBJ1-2
V: TRBV6-1
size: once
DNA: TGTGCCAGCAGTGAATGGGACAGGGCCGATTCTAACTATGGCTACACCTTC
CDR3: CASSEWDRADSNYGYTF

D: .
J: TRBJ1-2
V: TRBV29-1
size: .
DNA: TGCAGCGTTAGACAGGCCGACGGCTACACCTTC
CDR3: CSVRQADGYTF

D: .
J: TRBJ2-3
V: TRBV4-3
size: once
DNA: TGCGCCAGCAGCCAAGATATCGTAGGGGTGGGAACCACAGATACGCAGTATTTT
CDR3: CASSQDIVGVGTTDTQYF

D: TRBD1
J: TRBJ2-7
V: TRBV29-1
size: .
DNA: TGCAGCGTTGAATCCGGGACAGGGCTCTCGTACGAGCAGTACTTC
CDR3: CSVESGTGLSYEQYF

D: .
J: TRBJ1-1
V: TRBV29-1
size: .
DNA: TGCAGCGGTTTTCATTTAGGGCGCGGTACTGAAGCTTTCTTT
CDR3: CSGFHLGRGTEAFF

D: TRBD1
J: TRBJ1-6
V: TRBV25-1
size: .
DNA: TGTGCCAGCAGTCCCTCGACAGGGGTAAATTCACCCCTCCACTTT
CDR3: CASSPSTGVNSPLHF

D: .
J: TRBJ1-1
V: TRBV9
size: many
DNA: TGTGCCAGCAGCGTAGTAAGGGAGGCTAACACTGAAGCTTTCTTT
CDR3: CASSVVREANTEAFF

D: .
J: TRBJ2-1
V: TRBV11-2
size: .
DNA: TGTGCCAGCAGCCTAAGACAGGTCATTAACAATGAGCAGTTCTTC
CDR3: CASSLRQVINNEQFF

D: .
J: TRBJ2-3
V: TRBV29-1
size: .
DNA: TGCAGCGCGGAGCCAAGGGTGCCTACAGATACGCAGTATTTT
CDR3: CSAEPRVPTDTQYF

D: TRBD1
J: TRBJ1-1
V: TRBV4-1
size: .
DNA: TGCGCCAGCAGCCAGACGACAGGGGGAATCACTGAAGCTTTCTTT
CDR3: CASSQTTGGITEAFF

D: TRBD2
J: TRBJ2-1
V: TRBV29-1
size: few
DNA: TGCAGCGTTGAGGTTTTTTCGGGCGGGAGATCCTACAATGAGCAGTTCTTC
CDR3: CSVEVFSGGRSYNEQFF

D: .
J: TRBJ2-3
V: TRBV15
size: once
DNA: TGTGCCACCAGCAGAGCCAGCACAGATACGCAGTATTTT
CDR3: CATSRASTDTQYF

D: .
J: TRBJ2-2
V: TRBV27
size: many
DNA: TGTGCCAGCAGTTTATTCGGTACGGGAGCGAACACCGGGGAGCTGTTTTTT
CDR3: CASSLFGTGANTGELFF